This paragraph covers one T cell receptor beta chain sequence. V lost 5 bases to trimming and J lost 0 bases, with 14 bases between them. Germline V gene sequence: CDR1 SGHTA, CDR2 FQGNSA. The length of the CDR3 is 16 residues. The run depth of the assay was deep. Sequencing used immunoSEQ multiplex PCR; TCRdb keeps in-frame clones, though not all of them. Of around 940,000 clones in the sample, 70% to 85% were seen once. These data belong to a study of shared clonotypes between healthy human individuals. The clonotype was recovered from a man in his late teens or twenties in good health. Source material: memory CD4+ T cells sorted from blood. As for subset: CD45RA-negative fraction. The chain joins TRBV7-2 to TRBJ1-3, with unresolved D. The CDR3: CASSRGPTSSGNTIYF. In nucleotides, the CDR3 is TGTGCCAGCAGCCGCGGACCGACCAGCTCTGGAAACACCATATATTTT.